This passage covers 16 T cell receptor beta chains from one sample sequenced in a study of blood T cell repertoires in COVID-19. Assay: immunoSEQ multiplex PCR; the TCRdb copy retains only in-frame clones and omits some. The sample contains a few hundred thousand clones, about 85% of which appear only once. Sequenced material: PBMCs or T cells enriched from blood (not recorded which). Source of these receptors: a woman aged 50 to 60 who had been exposed to COVID-19.

The chain carries TRBV2 and TRBJ1-2; D not resolved. Germline-derived CDR1 and CDR2 are SNHLY and FYNNEI. Trimming removed 1 base from V and 8 bases from J, with 14 bases in between. The CDR3 has 14 amino acids. CDR3: CASSEESARGGYTF. The DNA of the CDR3 is TGTGCCAGCAGTGAAGAGTCGGCTCGAGGAGGCTACACCTTC.

The chain is built from TRBV3-1 (or the pseudogene TRBV3-2) and TRBJ2-7; 9 bases match TRBD1. The CDR3 extends over 15 amino acids. Germline CDR1 LGHDT, CDR2 YNNKEL (reference sequence). Losses at the gene ends were 2 bases for V and 2 bases for J; bases not matched to a gene: 4. In DNA, the CDR3 is TGTGCCAGCAGCCAATGGACAGGGGCCACCTACGAGCAGTACTTC. It translates to CASSQWTGATYEQYF.

The V gene is TRBV18, the J gene TRBJ1-1; 11 nucleotides align to TRBD1. The CDR3 is 13 residues long. Germline lookup yields CDR1 KGHSH and CDR2 LQKENI. V trimming: 6 bases; J trimming: 11 bases; junction bases outside the gene matches: 8. The DNA for the CDR3 is TGTGCCAGCTCTCCCGGACAGGGGGCGAAGGCTTTCTTT. Translated, it gives CASSPGQGAKAFF. Supplemented by reference TRBV18 and TRBJ1-1, the full variable domain reads NAGVMQNPRHLVRRRGQEARLRCSPMKGHSHVYWYRQLPEEGLKFMVYLQKENIIDESGMPKERFSAEFPKEGPSILRIQQVVRGDSAAYFCASSPGQGAKAFFGQGTRLTVV.

The J gene is TRBJ1-2, the V gene TRBV2; D may be TRBD1 (5 bases). From germline, CDR1 is SNHLY and CDR2 FYNNEI. This CDR3 is 16 amino acids long. Trimming took off 6 bases at V and 7 bases at J, with 24 bases between the two ends. This CDR3 is CASSPLGGREGSGYTF. CDR3 in DNA: TGTGCCAGCAGCCCCCTAGGCGGCAGGGAAGGGTCTGGCTACACCTTC.

The J gene is TRBJ2-3, the V gene TRBV7-2, with 9 bases aligning to TRBD2. J gave up 4 bases and V 2 bases, and 13 bases lay outside the gene matches. Germline V lookup: CDR1 SGHTA, CDR2 FQGNSA. The CDR3 runs to 18 residues. CDR3 sequence (DNA): TGTGCCAGCAGCTTACGGTCCGGCGGGGGGGCCCGGGCAGATACGCAGTATTTT. It specifies CASSLRSGGGARADTQYF.

The genes are TRBV9 and TRBJ1-2; D uncertain. The V gene's germline CDR1 is SGDLS and CDR2 YYNGEE. CDR3 length: 15 amino acids. Trimming left V 0 bases short and J 4 bases short, with 13 bases between. The chain's CDR3 is CASSVGGRGVYGYTF. As DNA, the CDR3 is TGTGCCAGCAGCGTAGGTGGGCGCGGGGTCTATGGCTACACCTTC.

The rearrangement links TRBV5-1 to TRBJ1-6, with D unresolved. CDR1 is SGHRS and CDR2 is YFSETQ in the germline V gene. The CDR3 covers 16 residues. Trimming cost V 0 bases and J 0 bases, with 7 bases left between them. Here the CDR3 reads CASSLEEISYNSPLHF. As DNA, the CDR3 is TGCGCCAGCAGCTTGGAAGAGATCTCCTATAATTCACCCCTCCACTTT.

The table lists this clone with a count of one. This sequence joins TRBV9 and TRBJ1-3; perhaps TRBD1 as D (5 bases). Germline CDR1 is SGDLS and CDR2 is YYNGEE. V was trimmed by 0 bases and J by 2 bases, leaving 9 bases between them. This CDR3 is 15 amino acids long. CDR3 loop: CASSVAGGAGNTIYF. The DNA of the CDR3 is TGTGCCAGCAGCGTAGCTGGAGGGGCTGGAAACACCATATATTTT.

The chain carries TRBV10-3 and TRBJ2-7, with TRBD1 matching over 7 bases. Germline V CDR1 and CDR2: ENHRY, SYGVKD. After removal of 3 bases from V and 4 bases from J, the junction contained 21 bases not matched to a gene. This CDR3 has 19 amino acids. The CDR3 DNA follows: TGTGCCATCAGTGATCCCGCTCTGATTATAGGACAGGCCTCTTACGAGCAGTACTTC. It yields the protein CAISDPALIIGQASYEQYF.

The chain uses TRBV12-3 or TRBV12-4 and TRBJ1-5, with no clear D. Trimming left V 6 bases short and J 10 bases short, with 16 bases between. The CDR3 extends over 13 amino acids. In nucleotides, the CDR3 is TGTGCCAGCAGGGTTGGGATCTCGGGACCCCAGCATTTT. Translated, it gives CASRVGISGPQHF.

In nucleotides, the CDR3 is TGTGCCAGCTCACCATCAGGGATTCAGCCCCAGCATTTT. Its translation is CASSPSGIQPQHF. The V and J genes are TRBV18 and TRBJ1-5; D may be TRBD1 (5 bases). Looked up from germline, CDR1 is KGHSH and CDR2 is LQKENI. Trimming took off 2 bases at V and 6 bases at J, with 8 bases between the two ends. CDR3 length: 13 amino acids.

The rearrangement links TRBV28 to TRBJ2-5; no clear D. CDR1 is MDHEN and CDR2 is SYDVKM in the germline V gene. The CDR3 spans 12 residues. The germline V and J ends were trimmed by 2 bases and 5 bases, with 6 bases remaining between them. This CDR3 is CASSLSRETQYF. Here the CDR3 DNA reads TGTGCCAGCAGTTTAAGTCGGGAGACCCAGTACTTC.

The rearrangement joins TRBV5-4 to TRBJ2-2; D is possibly TRBD2 (5 bases). V shed 4 bases and J shed 6 bases, with 10 bases lying between them. The CDR3 length is 13 residues. From germline, CDR1 is SGHNT and CDR2 YYREEE (reference sequence). DNA for the CDR3: TGTGCCAGCAGCGCCGGGCGGGCCGGGGAGCTGTTTTTT. As protein: CASSAGRAGELFF.

V gene TRBV9 combines with J gene TRBJ1-1; D is unclear. The length of the CDR3 is 13 residues. V was clipped by 0 bases and J by 7 bases, with 10 bases between them. Germline loops: CDR1 SGDLS, CDR2 YYNGEE. This chain's CDR3 is CASSVVPGYEAFF. The CDR3 DNA reads TGTGCCAGCAGCGTAGTTCCAGGATATGAAGCTTTCTTT.

The chain employs TRBV27 and TRBJ2-6; TRBD1 is a possible D gene (6 bases). CDR3 size: 17 residues. V was cut by 7 bases and J by 4 bases, with 20 bases left in between. CDR1 MNHEY and CDR2 SMNVEV come from the germline V gene (reference sequence). The CDR3 loop is CASMIQGIGLGANVLTF. CDR3 nucleotide sequence: TGTGCCAGCATGATTCAGGGGATTGGGCTCGGGGCCAACGTCCTGACTTTC.

This chain links TRBV2 with TRBJ1-5, with TRBD1 as a possible D gene (6 bases). Per the germline V gene, CDR1 is SNHLY and CDR2 is FYNNEI. This CDR3 has 13 amino acids. V was cut by 7 bases and J by 4 bases, with 11 bases left in between. This chain's CDR3 is CASTGEGNQPQHF. The CDR3 coding sequence is TGTGCCAGCACAGGGGAGGGAAATCAGCCCCAGCATTTT.